This T cell receptor beta chain originates from a study of blood T cell repertoires in COVID-19. About the study: Acute and convalescent COVID-19 samples came from the United States, Italy and Spain. T cells, B-cell-depleted T cells, or PBMCs supplied cDNA or gDNA.

Per the original methods: It was from reference gene primer amplification that nucleated cell counts were estimated. Profiled with immunoSEQ multiplex PCR; TCRdb holds only in-frame clones, not every one. V, J and clone size were drawn from that table, and D and trimming were deduced from the DNA. This table holds under 95,000 clones, approximately 86% found once. V was trimmed by 2 bases and J by 6 bases, leaving 8 bases between them. This CDR3 contains 12 residues. Looked up from germline, CDR1 is MNHEY and CDR2 is SVGEGT. The receptor's source is a woman in her fifties or sixties with acute or convalescent COVID-19. This chain uses TRBV6-2 or TRBV6-3 with TRBJ2-7; D not resolved. Material for sequencing was peripheral blood. CDR3 sequence reads: CASSYVPSEQYF. The CDR3 bases are TGTGCCAGCAGTTACGTCCCTTCCGAGCAGTACTTC.